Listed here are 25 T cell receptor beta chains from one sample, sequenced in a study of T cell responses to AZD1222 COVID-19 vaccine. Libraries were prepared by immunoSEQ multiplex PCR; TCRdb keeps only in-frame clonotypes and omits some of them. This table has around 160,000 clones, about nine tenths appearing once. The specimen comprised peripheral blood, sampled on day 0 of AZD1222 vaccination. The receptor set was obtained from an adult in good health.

CDR3 coding DNA: TGTGCCAGCAGCCCGGCAGGGGGATCCCAAGAGACCCAGTACTTC. Encoded protein: CASSPAGGSQETQYF. V and J are TRBV5-8 and TRBJ2-5, with TRBD1 identical over 7 bases. V lost 4 bases to trimming and J lost 1 base; unmatched junction nucleotides: 7. The length of the CDR3 is 15 residues. Germline V gene data show CDR1 as SGHTS and CDR2 as YDEGEE.

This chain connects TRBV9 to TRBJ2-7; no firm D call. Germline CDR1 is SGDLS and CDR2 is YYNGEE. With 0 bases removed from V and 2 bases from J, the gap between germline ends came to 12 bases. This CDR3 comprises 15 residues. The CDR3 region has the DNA TGTGCCAGCAGCGTAGATGAAAGACCCCCCTACGAGCAGTACTTC. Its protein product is CASSVDERPPYEQYF. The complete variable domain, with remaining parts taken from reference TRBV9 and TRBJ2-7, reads DSGVTQTPKHLITATGQRVTLRCSPRSGDLSVYWYQQSLDQGLQFLIQYYNGEERAKGNILERFSAQQFPDLHSELNLSSLELGDSALYFCASSVDERPPYEQYFGPGTRLTVT.

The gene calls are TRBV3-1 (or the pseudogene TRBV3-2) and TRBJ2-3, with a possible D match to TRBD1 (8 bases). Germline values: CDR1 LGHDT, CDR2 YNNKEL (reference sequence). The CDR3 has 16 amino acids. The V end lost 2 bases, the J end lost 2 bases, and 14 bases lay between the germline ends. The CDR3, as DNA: TGTGCCAGCAGCCAAAACAGGGGGGGCTTCACAGATACGCAGTATTTT. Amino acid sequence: CASSQNRGGFTDTQYF.

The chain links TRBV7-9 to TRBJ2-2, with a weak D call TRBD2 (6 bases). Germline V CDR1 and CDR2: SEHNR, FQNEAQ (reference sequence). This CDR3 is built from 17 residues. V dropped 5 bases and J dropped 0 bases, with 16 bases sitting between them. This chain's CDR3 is CASSPARGGANTGELFF. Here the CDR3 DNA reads TGTGCCAGCAGCCCTGCGCGGGGTGGGGCGAACACCGGGGAGCTGTTTTTT.

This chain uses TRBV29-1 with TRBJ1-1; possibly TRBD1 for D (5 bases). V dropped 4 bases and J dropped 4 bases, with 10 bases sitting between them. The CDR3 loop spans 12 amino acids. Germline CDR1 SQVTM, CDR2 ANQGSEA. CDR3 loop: CSVAQGVTEAFF. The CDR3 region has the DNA TGCAGCGTTGCTCAGGGAGTCACTGAAGCTTTCTTT. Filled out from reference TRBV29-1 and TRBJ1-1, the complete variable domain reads SAVISQKPSRDICQRGTSLTIQCQVDSQVTMMFWYRQQPGQSLTLIATANQGSEATYESGFVIDKFPISRPNLTFSTLTVSNMSPEDSSIYLCSVAQGVTEAFFGQGTRLTVV.

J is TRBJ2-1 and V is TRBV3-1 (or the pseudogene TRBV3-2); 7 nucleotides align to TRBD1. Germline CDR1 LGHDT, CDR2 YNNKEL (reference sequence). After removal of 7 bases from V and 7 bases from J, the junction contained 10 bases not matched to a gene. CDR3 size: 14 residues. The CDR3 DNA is TGTGCCAGCAAGGGGGCTGGAGGTGTAAATGAGCAGTTCTTC. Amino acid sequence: CASKGAGGVNEQFF.

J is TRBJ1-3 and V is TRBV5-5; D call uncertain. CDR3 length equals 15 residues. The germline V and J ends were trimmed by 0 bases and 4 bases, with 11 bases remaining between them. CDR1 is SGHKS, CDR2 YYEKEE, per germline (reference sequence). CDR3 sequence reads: CASSLGLPTGNTIYF. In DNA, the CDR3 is TGTGCCAGCAGCTTGGGACTACCGACAGGAAACACCATATATTTT.

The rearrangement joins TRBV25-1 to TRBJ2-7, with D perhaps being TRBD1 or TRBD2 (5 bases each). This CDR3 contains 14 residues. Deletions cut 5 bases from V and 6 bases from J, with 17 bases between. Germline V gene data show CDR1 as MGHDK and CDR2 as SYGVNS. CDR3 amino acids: CASSPRDPIGEQYF. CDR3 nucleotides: TGTGCCAGCAGTCCGAGGGACCCGATAGGCGAGCAGTACTTC.

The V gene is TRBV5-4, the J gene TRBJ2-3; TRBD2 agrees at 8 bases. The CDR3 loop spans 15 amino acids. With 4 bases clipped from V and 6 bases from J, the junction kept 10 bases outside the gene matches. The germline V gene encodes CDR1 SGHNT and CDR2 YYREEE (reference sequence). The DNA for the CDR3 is TGTGCCAGCAGCACCCCCCCGTCGGGGGGGGATACGCAGTATTTT. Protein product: CASSTPPSGGDTQYF. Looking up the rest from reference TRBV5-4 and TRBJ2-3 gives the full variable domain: ETGVTQSPTHLIKTRGQQVTLRCSSQSGHNTVSWYQQALGQGPQFIFQYYREEENGRGNFPPRFSGLQFPNYSSELNVNALELDDSALYLCASSTPPSGGDTQYFGPGTRLTVL.

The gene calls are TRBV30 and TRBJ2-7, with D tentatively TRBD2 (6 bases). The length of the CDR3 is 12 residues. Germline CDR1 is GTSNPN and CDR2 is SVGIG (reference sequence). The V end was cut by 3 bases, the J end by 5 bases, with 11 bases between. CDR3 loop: CAWRGGIHEQYF. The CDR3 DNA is TGTGCCTGGAGGGGGGGAATTCACGAGCAGTACTTC.

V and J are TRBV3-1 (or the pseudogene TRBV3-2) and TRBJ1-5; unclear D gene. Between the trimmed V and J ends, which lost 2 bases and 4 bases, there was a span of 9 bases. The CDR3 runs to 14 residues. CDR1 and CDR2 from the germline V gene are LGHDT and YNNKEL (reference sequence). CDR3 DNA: TGTGCCAGCAGCCAACGGGCCGTAAATCAGCCCCAGCATTTT. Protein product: CASSQRAVNQPQHF.

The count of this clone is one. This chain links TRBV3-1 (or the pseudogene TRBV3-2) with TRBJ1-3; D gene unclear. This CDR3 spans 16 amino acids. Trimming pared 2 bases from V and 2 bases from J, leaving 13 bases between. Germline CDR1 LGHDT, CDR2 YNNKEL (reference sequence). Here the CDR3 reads CASSQYRESTGNTIYF. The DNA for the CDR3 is TGTGCCAGCAGCCAATATAGGGAGTCCACTGGAAACACCATATATTTT.

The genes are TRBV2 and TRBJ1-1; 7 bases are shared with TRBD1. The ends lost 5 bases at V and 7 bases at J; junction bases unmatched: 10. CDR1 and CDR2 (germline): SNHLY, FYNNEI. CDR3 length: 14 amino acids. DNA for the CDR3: TGTGCCAGCAGTAGCCGACAGGGCCCCAGTGAAGCTTTCTTT. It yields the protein CASSSRQGPSEAFF.

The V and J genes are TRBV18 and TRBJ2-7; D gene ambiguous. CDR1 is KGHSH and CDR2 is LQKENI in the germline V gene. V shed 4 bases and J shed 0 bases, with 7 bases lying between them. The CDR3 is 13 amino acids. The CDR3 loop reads CASSLGSSYEQYF. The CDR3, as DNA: TGTGCCAGCTCACTCGGTAGCTCCTACGAGCAGTACTTC.

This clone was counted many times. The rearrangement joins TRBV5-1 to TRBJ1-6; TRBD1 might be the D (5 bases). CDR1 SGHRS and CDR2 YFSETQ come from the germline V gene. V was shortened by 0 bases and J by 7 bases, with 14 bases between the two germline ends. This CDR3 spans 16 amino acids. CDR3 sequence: CASSLGGEARNSPLHF. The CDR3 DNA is TGCGCCAGCAGCTTGGGGGGCGAGGCAAGGAATTCACCCCTCCACTTT.

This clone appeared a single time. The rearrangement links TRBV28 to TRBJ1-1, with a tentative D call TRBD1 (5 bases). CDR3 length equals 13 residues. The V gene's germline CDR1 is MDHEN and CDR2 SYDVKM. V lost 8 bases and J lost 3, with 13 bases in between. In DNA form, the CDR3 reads TGTGCCAGCGTCGGGGGGGTTTACACTGAAGCTTTCTTT. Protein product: CASVGGVYTEAFF.

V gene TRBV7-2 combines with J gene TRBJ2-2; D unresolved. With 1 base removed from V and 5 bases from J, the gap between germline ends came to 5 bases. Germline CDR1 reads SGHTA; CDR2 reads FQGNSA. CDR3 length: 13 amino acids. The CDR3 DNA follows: TGTGCCAGCAGCTTAGGACGGACCGGGGAGCTGTTTTTT. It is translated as CASSLGRTGELFF.

The CDR3 region is CASSEGQPFLTPLHF. The CDR3 nucleotides read TGTGCCAGCAGTGAGGGGCAGCCCTTTTTGACACCCCTCCACTTT. The rearrangement links TRBV2 to TRBJ1-6; perhaps TRBD1 as D (5 bases). The CDR3 loop spans 15 amino acids. The V gene lost 3 bases and the J gene lost 11 bases, with 17 bases spanning the gap. The germline V gene encodes CDR1 SNHLY and CDR2 FYNNEI.

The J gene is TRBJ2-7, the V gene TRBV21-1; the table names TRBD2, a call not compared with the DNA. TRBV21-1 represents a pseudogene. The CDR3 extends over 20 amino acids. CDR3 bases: TGTGCCAGCAGCCGACCGCCGGCTAGCGGGGGGCCCCGCCGATCCTACGAGCAGTACTTC. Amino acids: CASSRPPASGGPRRSYEQYF.

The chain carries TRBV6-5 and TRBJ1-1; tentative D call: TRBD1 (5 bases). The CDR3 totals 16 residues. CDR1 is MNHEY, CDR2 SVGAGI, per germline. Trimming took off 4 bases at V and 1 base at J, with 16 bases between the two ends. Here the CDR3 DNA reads TGTGCCAGCAGTTTCACGAGGGGCCACCGGAACACTGAAGCTTTCTTT. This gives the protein CASSFTRGHRNTEAFF.

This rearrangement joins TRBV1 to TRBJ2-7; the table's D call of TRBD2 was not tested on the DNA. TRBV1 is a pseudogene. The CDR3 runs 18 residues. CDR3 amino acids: CTSSHPGIAGVIIYEQYF. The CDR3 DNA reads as TGCACCAGCAGCCACCCCGGGATAGCGGGGGTTATCATTTACGAGCAGTACTTC.

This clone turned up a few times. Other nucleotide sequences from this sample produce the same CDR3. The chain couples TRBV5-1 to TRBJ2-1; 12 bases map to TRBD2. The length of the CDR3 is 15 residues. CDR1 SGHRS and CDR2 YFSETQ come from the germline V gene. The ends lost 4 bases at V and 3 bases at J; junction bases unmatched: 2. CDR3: CASSLGLAGYNEQFF. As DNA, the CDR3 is TGCGCCAGCAGCCTGGGACTAGCGGGCTACAATGAGCAGTTCTTC.

CDR3 nucleotide sequence: TGCGCCAGCAGCTTTGGCAGCGGGATTTGGGATCAGCAGTTCTTC. As protein: CASSFGSGIWDQQFF. V gene TRBV5-1 combines with J gene TRBJ2-1; 7 nucleotides match TRBD2. The CDR3 is 15 amino acids. The ends lost 2 bases at V and 11 bases at J; junction bases unmatched: 13. From germline, CDR1 is SGHRS and CDR2 YFSETQ.

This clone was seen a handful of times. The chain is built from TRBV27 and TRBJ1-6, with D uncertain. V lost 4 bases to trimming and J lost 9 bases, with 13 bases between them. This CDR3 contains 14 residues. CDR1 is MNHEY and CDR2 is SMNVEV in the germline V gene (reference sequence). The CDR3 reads CASSSGPWASPLHF. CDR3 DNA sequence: TGTGCCAGCAGTTCCGGTCCTTGGGCTTCACCCCTCCACTTT.

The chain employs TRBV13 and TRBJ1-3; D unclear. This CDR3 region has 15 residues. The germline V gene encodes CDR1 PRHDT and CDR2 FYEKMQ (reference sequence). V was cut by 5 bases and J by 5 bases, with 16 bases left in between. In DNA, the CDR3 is TGTGCCAGCAGCCATCTACTCTCCGATAGAAACACCATATATTTT. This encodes CASSHLLSDRNTIYF.